The present T cell receptor beta chain was sequenced within a study of CD8+ T cells in alopecia areata. This clone was picked up a small number of times. Following RNA extraction, reverse transcription yielded cDNA that acted as the sequencing template. TCRdb keeps only in-frame clones here, not all; method: immunoSEQ multiplex PCR. The sample lists hundreds of thousands of clones, 58% occurring once. Stated treatment: oral pan-JAK inhibitor, 5-10 mg twice daily. Trimming removed 7 bases from V and 2 bases from J, with 13 bases in between. Germline V lookup: CDR1 SQVTM, CDR2 ANQGSEA. This CDR3 contains 13 residues.

This sample comprised CD4+ T cells sorted from blood, obtained at week 24, from a patient treated with tofacitinib. The TCR sequence derives from a human donor with alopecia areata. This chain connects TRBV29-1 to TRBJ2-3, with no clear D. The CDR3 spells CSARTRFTDTQYF. The DNA of the CDR3 is TGCAGCGCGCGAACCAGGTTCACAGATACGCAGTATTTT.